What follows are 11 T cell receptor beta chains derived from one specimen sequenced in a study of blood T cell repertoires in COVID-19 (dated by TCRdb to about 2020). The library came from the immunoSEQ multiplex PCR assay. Sourced from immuneACCESS, this table was stored by TCRdb with only in-frame sequences that have V and J called. A share of the clones is absent; for the studies checked, an unresolved V gene accounts for under half, and the remainder has no known explanation. This sample is represented by roughly 170,000 clones; around 74% of them were singletons. The ten biggest clones cover about 3% of the sample. The sequenced material came from peripheral blood. Receptor source: an elderly woman with acute or convalescent COVID-19.

In DNA, the CDR3 is TGCGCCAGCAGCTTGGTACCGGTCTCGAGGTACAATGAGCAGTTCTTC. Protein: CASSLVPVSRYNEQFF. The J gene is TRBJ2-1, the V gene TRBV5-1; D call uncertain. This CDR3 contains 16 residues. Trimming shortened V by 0 bases and J by 4 bases, and 14 bases separated the two germline ends. Germline CDR1 is SGHRS and CDR2 is YFSETQ.

This CDR3 is CASSGAFTDTQYF. DNA of the CDR3: TGTGCCAGTAGTGGAGCCTTCACAGATACGCAGTATTTT. The chain carries TRBV19 and TRBJ2-3, with D unclear. Germline V gene data show CDR1 as LNHDA and CDR2 as SQIVND (reference sequence). The CDR3 is 13 amino acids. The V and J ends lost 5 bases and 2 bases respectively, with 8 bases between them.

The chain uses TRBV16 and TRBJ2-1, with D uncertain. Per germline, CDR1 KGHSY and CDR2 FQNENV. The CDR3 covers 15 residues. Trimming removed 0 bases from V and 5 bases from J, with 11 bases in between. CDR3 nucleotides: TGTGCCAGCAGCCAATCCGATGCCACTAACAATGAGCAGTTCTTC. Translating it yields CASSQSDATNNEQFF. The complete variable domain, with remaining parts taken from reference TRBV16 and TRBJ2-1, reads GEEVAQTPKHLVRGEGQKAKLYCAPIKGHSYVFWYQQVLKNEFKFLISFQNENVFDETGMPKERFSAKCLPNSPCSLEIQATKLEDSAVYFCASSQSDATNNEQFFGPGTRLTVL.

In this sample, this clone turned up a few times. The chain uses TRBV12-3 or TRBV12-4 and TRBJ2-1; D unresolved. The CDR3 runs to 13 residues. V lost 3 bases to trimming and J lost 9 bases, with 12 bases between them. CDR3 DNA: TGTGCCAGCAGTTTGGGCCATTCAGGTGAGCAGTTCTTC. This translates into CASSLGHSGEQFF.

This clone has a single count. The gene calls are TRBV3-1 (or the pseudogene TRBV3-2) and TRBJ2-2, with 8 bases lining up with TRBD2. V gave up 0 bases and J gave up 4 bases; unmatched junction bases: 7. The germline V gene has CDR1 LGHDT and CDR2 YNNKEL (reference sequence). The CDR3 has 17 amino acids. CDR3 loop: CASSQDYGRAGTGELFF. DNA for the CDR3: TGTGCCAGCAGCCAAGACTACGGGAGGGCGGGCACCGGGGAGCTGTTTTTT.

The chain couples TRBV28 to TRBJ2-7; TRBD1 is a possible D gene (6 bases). The CDR3 contains 14 residues. Per germline, CDR1 MDHEN and CDR2 SYDVKM. V lost 8 bases, J lost 3 bases, and 17 bases lay in between. Written as DNA, the CDR3 is TGTGCCAGCGTCGAAGAGGGCAGGGGCTACGAGCAGTACTTC. Residues: CASVEEGRGYEQYF.

This sequence joins TRBV2 and TRBJ2-5; weak D call: TRBD2 (5 bases). V lost 7 bases, J lost 5 bases, and 20 bases lay in between. The CDR3 is made up of 15 amino acids. CDR1 and CDR2 from the germline V gene are SNHLY and FYNNEI. CDR3: CASTRRAGQGETQYF. The DNA of the CDR3 is TGTGCCAGCACCAGAAGGGCGGGTCAAGGTGAGACCCAGTACTTC.

This clone has more than one count but fewer than ten. This sequence joins TRBV19 and TRBJ1-5; 8 nucleotides align to TRBD1. Unmatched junction bases numbered 4, after V lost 4 bases and J lost 5 bases. This CDR3 comprises 14 residues. The germline V gene encodes CDR1 LNHDA and CDR2 SQIVND (reference sequence). Here the CDR3 DNA reads TGTGCCAGTAGTACCCCGGACAGGGATCAGCCCCAGCATTTT. The encoded protein is CASSTPDRDQPQHF.

The chain links TRBV24-1 to TRBJ2-1; D is possibly TRBD2 (6 bases). V shed 3 bases and J shed 0 bases, with 17 bases lying between them. Germline values: CDR1 KGHDR, CDR2 SFDVKD. The CDR3 is 18 residues long. DNA for the CDR3: TGTGCCACCAGTGATCCGGCCTTAGCGGAAAGCTCCTACAATGAGCAGTTCTTC. It translates to CATSDPALAESSYNEQFF.

V usage is TRBV5-1 and J usage is TRBJ2-3; TRBD2 aligns across 7 bases. Germline assignment: CDR1 SGHRS and CDR2 YFSETQ. CDR3 length equals 15 residues. V lost 0 bases to trimming and J lost 5 bases; unmatched junction nucleotides: 6. Here the CDR3 DNA reads TGCGCCAGCAGCTTGGGCGGGAGTGCCGGAGATACGCAGTATTTT. As protein: CASSLGGSAGDTQYF.

This chain links TRBV27 with TRBJ1-2; TRBD1 matches at 8 bases. CDR1 and CDR2 from the germline V gene are MNHEY and SMNVEV (reference sequence). Trimming took 5 bases from V and 10 from J; bases not matched to a gene: 9. This CDR3 comprises 13 residues. Written as DNA, the CDR3 is TGTGCCAGCAGTCCCCGGACAGGGTTTGACTACACCTTC. It translates to CASSPRTGFDYTF.